One and the same sample provided the 21 T cell receptor beta chains below, sequenced in a study of cytomegalovirus exposure and HLA in healthy donors. The PCR made use of 60 Vbeta and 13 Jbeta primers. Generated by immunoSEQ multiplex PCR, the TCRdb table keeps only in-frame clones and is missing some. This sample has roughly 200,000 clones, with 70% to 80% found just once. Sequenced input: PBMCs. These receptors were taken from a woman aged 30 to 39 in good health and CMV-seropositive.

This clone came up once. The chain carries TRBV5-4 and TRBJ2-5; TRBD2 agrees at 10 bases. Losses at the gene ends were 4 bases for V and 0 bases for J; bases not matched to a gene: 3. CDR3 length equals 15 residues. Germline loops: CDR1 SGHNT, CDR2 YYREEE (reference sequence). Written as DNA, the CDR3 is TGTGCCAGCAGCCCGACTAGCGGGTACCAAGAGACCCAGTACTTC. This gives the protein CASSPTSGYQETQYF.

The chain carries TRBV27 and TRBJ1-2, with TRBD1 matching over 9 bases. The CDR3 spans 14 residues. Trimming took 5 bases from V and 4 from J; bases not matched to a gene: 5. Germline CDR1 MNHEY, CDR2 SMNVEV (reference sequence). The CDR3 spells CASSKRDRAYGYTF. CDR3 DNA sequence: TGTGCCAGCAGTAAGAGGGACAGGGCCTATGGCTACACCTTC.

V gene TRBV9 combines with J gene TRBJ2-1; TRBD2 aligns across 13 bases. The CDR3 contains 16 residues. CDR1 is SGDLS, CDR2 YYNGEE, per germline. With V trimmed by 4 bases and J by 7 bases, 8 bases remained unmatched. DNA of the CDR3: TGTGCCAGCAGCATACTAGCGGGAGGGCCTGGTAATGAGCAGTTCTTC. Its protein is CASSILAGGPGNEQFF.

This rearrangement joins TRBV28 to TRBJ1-3, with 8 bases lining up with TRBD1. V lost 3 bases and J lost 1; bases outside the gene matches: 5. Germline V CDR1 and CDR2: MDHEN, SYDVKM. The CDR3 covers 16 residues. The CDR3 nucleotides are TGTGCCAGCAGTTTGGACAGGGCAGGGTCTGGAAACACCATATATTTT. Its translation: CASSLDRAGSGNTIYF.

This rearrangement joins TRBV7-6 to TRBJ2-1; 7 positions agree with TRBD2. The germline V gene has CDR1 SGHVS and CDR2 FNYEAQ. The trim removed 4 bases at V and 3 bases at J, leaving 6 bases unmatched. This CDR3 is 15 amino acids long. In nucleotides, the CDR3 is TGTGCCAGCAGCTCTTGGACTAGTAGCTACAATGAGCAGTTCTTC. This codes for CASSSWTSSYNEQFF.

The rearrangement links TRBV30 to TRBJ2-7, with D hard to call. This CDR3 spans 11 amino acids. Germline CDR1 is GTSNPN and CDR2 is SVGIG (reference sequence). With 4 bases removed from V and 3 bases from J, the gap between germline ends came to 7 bases. In DNA, the CDR3 is TGTGCCTGGATGGTCAGCTACGAGCAGTACTTC. This gives the protein CAWMVSYEQYF.

The chain is built from TRBV5-1 and TRBJ1-2, with a possible D match to TRBD1 (6 bases). CDR1 is SGHRS and CDR2 is YFSETQ in the germline V gene. The ends were cut back, 0 bases at V and 0 bases at J, with 21 bases in the middle. This CDR3 is built from 19 residues. The CDR3 region is CASSLVSNPGTNPNYGYTF. DNA of the CDR3: TGCGCCAGCAGCTTGGTTAGCAATCCTGGGACAAACCCTAACTATGGCTACACCTTC.

J is TRBJ2-7 and V is TRBV5-1; 9 bases are a match to TRBD1. Germline assignment: CDR1 SGHRS and CDR2 YFSETQ. This CDR3 contains 14 residues. Trimming removed 9 bases from V and 6 bases from J; junction bases left unmatched: 13. The CDR3 DNA is TGCGCCACCCGACCCGGGACAGGGCCTTTCGAGCAGTACTTC. Translating it yields CATRPGTGPFEQYF. The whole variable domain, filled in from reference TRBV5-1 and TRBJ2-7, reads KAGVTQTPRYLIKTRGQQVTLSCSPISGHRSVSWYQQTPGQGLQFLFEYFSETQRNKGNFPGRFSGRQFSNSRSEMNVSTLELGDSALYLCATRPGTGPFEQYFGPGTRLTVT.

The chain couples TRBV7-2 to TRBJ1-4; D is undetermined. V was shortened by 3 bases and J by 5 bases, with 7 bases between the two germline ends. Germline CDR1 is SGHTA and CDR2 is FQGNSA. There are 13 residues in the CDR3. CDR3 sequence: CASSFGGNEKLFF. The CDR3 nucleotides read TGTGCCAGCAGCTTCGGAGGGAATGAAAAACTGTTTTTT.

In DNA form, the CDR3 reads TGTGCCAGCAGTGTCCATAGCGGGAGCGGTAGTGAGCAGTTCTTC. It specifies CASSVHSGSGSEQFF. The chain employs TRBV25-1 and TRBJ2-1; 9 nucleotides line up with TRBD2. CDR1 and CDR2 (germline): MGHDK, SYGVNS. After removal of 4 bases from V and 9 bases from J, the junction contained 10 bases not matched to a gene. The length of the CDR3 is 15 residues. The entire variable domain, with the rest obtained from reference TRBV25-1 and TRBJ2-1, is as follows: EADIYQTPRYLVIGTGKKITLECSQTMGHDKMYWYQQDPGMELHLIHYSYGVNSTEKGDLSSESTVSRIRTEHFPLTLESARPSHTSQYLCASSVHSGSGSEQFFGPGTRLTVL.

The DNA for the CDR3 is TGTGCCAGCCGCAGCGCTTTTACCCAGTACTTC. Protein: CASRSAFTQYF. The V and J genes are TRBV2 and TRBJ2-5; D gene unclear. Trimming shortened V by 8 bases and J by 8 bases, and 12 bases separated the two germline ends. The CDR3 is made up of 11 amino acids. Germline loops: CDR1 SNHLY, CDR2 FYNNEI.

V and J are TRBV5-6 and TRBJ2-6, with a weak D call TRBD1 (5 bases). Looked up from germline, CDR1 is SGHDT and CDR2 is YYEEEE. The CDR3 is 18 amino acids. The V end lost 7 bases, the J end lost 1 base, and 21 bases lay between the germline ends. The CDR3 sequence: CASGILGVQVSGANVLTF. The CDR3 bases are TGTGCCAGCGGCATCCTAGGGGTACAGGTTTCTGGGGCCAACGTCCTGACTTTC.

The chain couples TRBV27 to TRBJ2-7; perhaps TRBD2 as D (6 bases). V lost 1 base to trimming and J lost 4 bases, with 8 bases between them. Germline V gene lookup returns CDR1 MNHEY and CDR2 SMNVEV (reference sequence). The CDR3 extends over 13 amino acids. Here the CDR3 reads CASSLLGGYEQYF. The CDR3 region has the DNA TGTGCCAGCAGTTTATTGGGGGGATACGAGCAGTACTTC.

The chain is built from TRBV2 and TRBJ1-5; the match to TRBD1 covers 7 bases. J was trimmed by 4 bases and V by 6 bases; bases with no gene match: 12. CDR3 length equals 16 residues. Germline CDR1 is SNHLY and CDR2 is FYNNEI. Here the CDR3 reads CASSAQGSMRNQPQHF. The DNA of the CDR3 is TGTGCCAGCAGCGCACAGGGGTCTATGCGAAATCAGCCCCAGCATTTT.

CDR3 residues: CASSKTGGNEQFF. Written as DNA, the CDR3 is TGCGCCAGCAGCAAGACAGGGGGCAATGAGCAGTTCTTC. The genes are TRBV5-1 and TRBJ2-1; 9 bases fit TRBD1. V was clipped by 4 bases and J by 6 bases; unmatched bases: 2. Germline V gene data show CDR1 as SGHRS and CDR2 as YFSETQ. CDR3 length equals 13 residues.

This chain joins TRBV27 and TRBJ1-2; D not resolved. The CDR3 extends over 14 amino acids. V was pared by 6 bases and J by 3 bases, with 14 bases between. Germline V gene data show CDR1 as MNHEY and CDR2 as SMNVEV (reference sequence). This CDR3 is CASRRVEPHYGYTF. DNA of the CDR3: TGTGCCAGCAGGCGAGTAGAACCACACTATGGCTACACCTTC.

The chain employs TRBV28 and TRBJ1-4, with 11 bases fitting TRBD1. The germline V gene encodes CDR1 MDHEN and CDR2 SYDVKM. Trimming cost V 10 bases and J 10 bases; bases outside gene matches: 17. The CDR3 is 16 residues long. As DNA, the CDR3 is TGTGCCACCGACCGGGACAGGGGGACCTATAGGGGAAAACTGTTTTTT. Amino acids: CATDRDRGTYRGKLFF.

The V call is TRBV6-1, the J call TRBJ2-5; D is perhaps TRBD1 (5 bases). The V end lost 6 bases, the J end lost 4 bases, and 18 bases lay between the germline ends. CDR1 MNHNS and CDR2 SASEGT come from the germline V gene. There are 15 residues in the CDR3. In DNA form, the CDR3 reads TGTGCCAGCAGGGCTTTGGACCATAGGGGAGAGACCCAGTACTTC. Its translation: CASRALDHRGETQYF.

This sequence joins TRBV7-2 and TRBJ1-2; 9 positions agree with TRBD1. CDR1 and CDR2 from the germline V gene are SGHTA and FQGNSA. The length of the CDR3 is 14 residues. V lost 1 base, J lost 4 bases, and 1 base stayed unmatched. In DNA, the CDR3 is TGTGCCAGCAGCTTAGGGGGACAGGGCTATGGCTACACCTTC. Its protein is CASSLGGQGYGYTF.

This clone was observed once. This rearrangement joins TRBV18 to TRBJ1-5; the D is unclear. This CDR3 has 14 residues. The V gene's germline CDR1 is KGHSH and CDR2 LQKENI. V shed 4 bases and J shed 7 bases, with 14 bases lying between them. The CDR3 coding sequence is TGTGCCAGCTCACACTCAGGTCGCGGGCAGCCCCAGCATTTT. Protein product: CASSHSGRGQPQHF.

The gene calls are TRBV6-6 and TRBJ1-2, with TRBD1 matching over 9 bases. From germline, CDR1 is MNHNY and CDR2 SVGAGI (reference sequence). Trimming took 5 bases from V and 3 from J; bases not matched to a gene: 4. CDR3 size: 14 residues. CDR3 sequence reads: CASSTQGADYGYTF. The CDR3 DNA reads TGTGCCAGCAGTACACAGGGGGCTGACTATGGCTACACCTTC.